Following are 9 T cell receptor beta chains from one sample sequenced in a study of CD8 T cells in ankylosing spondylitis. Using its own MiXCR run on the 5' RACE reads, TCRdb lists one record per CDR3 protein. Of around 210,000 distinct CDR3 sequences listed, 7.5% to 9.5% are singletons. Sequenced: blood, either unsorted or a sorted T cell fraction (not recorded which). Source of these receptors: a female donor with ankylosing spondylitis or in good health (not recorded which).

In its sample, this clonotype was seen many times. The V call is TRBV29-1, the J call TRBJ1-2; D remains ambiguous. The CDR3 loop spans 14 amino acids. Between the trimmed V and J ends, which lost 0 bases and 4 bases, there was a span of 12 bases. Germline V gene data show CDR1 as SQVTM and CDR2 as ANQGSEA. The chain's CDR3 is CSVEDMGLVYGYTF. The CDR3 coding sequence is TGCAGCGTTGAAGATATGGGTTTAGTCTATGGCTACACCTTC.

This clonotype was recorded at least ten times. The V call is TRBV6-2 or TRBV6-3, the J call TRBJ2-5; the D is unclear. CDR1 MNHEY and CDR2 SVGEGT come from the germline V gene. There are 14 residues in the CDR3. The ends were cut back, 2 bases at V and 1 base at J, with 8 bases in the middle. The CDR3 protein is CASSYRALQETQYF. CDR3 coding DNA: TGTGCCAGCAGTTACCGGGCACTCCAAGAGACCCAGTACTTC.

In its sample, this clonotype was seen many times. The CDR3 region is CAISGSGGLGYEQYF. The DNA for the CDR3 is TGTGCCATCAGTGGGTCGGGGGGTTTGGGTTACGAGCAGTACTTC. The chain joins TRBV10-3 to TRBJ2-7, with TRBD2 matching over 7 bases. The V gene end was trimmed by 4 bases and the J gene end by 4 bases; junction bases not matched to a gene: 10. The CDR3 sequence is 15 residues long. The germline V gene has CDR1 ENHRY and CDR2 SYGVKD.

This clonotype has ten or more counts. CDR3 protein: CASSPDRSDGYTF. In nucleotides, the CDR3 is TGTGCCAGCAGCCCCGACAGGAGCGATGGCTACACCTTC. This chain links TRBV7-2 with TRBJ1-2; the D gene is possibly TRBD1 (6 bases). CDR3 length: 13 amino acids. Germline values: CDR1 SGHTA, CDR2 FQGNSA. Trimming removed 5 bases at V and 6 bases at J, with 13 bases between.

In regard to this clonotype: With a much larger clone just one base away, this may be a read error. The chain is built from TRBV12-3 or TRBV12-4 and TRBJ2-7; 12 bases are shared with TRBD2. The CDR3 loop spans 15 amino acids. With V trimmed by 4 bases and J by 5 bases, 6 bases remained unmatched. DNA for the CDR3: TGTGCCAGCAGTTCCCTAGCGGGAGGGACCAACGAGCAGTACTTC. Protein sequence: CASSSLAGGTNEQYF.

This sequence joins TRBV7-2 and TRBJ2-2; TRBD2 agrees at 11 bases. The CDR3 has 16 amino acids. V lost 1 base to trimming and J lost 7 bases; unmatched junction nucleotides: 5. The germline gives CDR1 SGHTA, CDR2 FQGNSA. Written as DNA, the CDR3 is TGTGCCAGCAGCTTAGGACTAGCGGGGAGAGGCGGGGAGCTGTTTTTT. Translated, it gives CASSLGLAGRGGELFF.

This clonotype came up many times. The V gene is TRBV4-3, the J gene TRBJ2-3, with D tentatively TRBD1 (6 bases). V was pared by 4 bases and J by 2 bases, with 16 bases between. This CDR3 spans 16 amino acids. From germline, CDR1 is LGHNA and CDR2 YSLEER. In DNA, the CDR3 is TGCGCCAGCAGCCTGAATCAGGGGATCCACACAGATACGCAGTATTTT. Translation gives CASSLNQGIHTDTQYF.

The table lists this clonotype with many counts. The gene calls are TRBV11-2 and TRBJ2-5; 15 bases line up with TRBD2. The ends lost 5 bases at V and 5 bases at J; junction bases unmatched: 9. The germline V gene encodes CDR1 SGHAT and CDR2 FQNNGV. The CDR3 extends over 17 amino acids. The CDR3 DNA reads TGTGCCAGCAGCCCCTGGACTAGCGGGAGGGGAAGTGAGACCCAGTACTTC. Translated, it gives CASSPWTSGRGSETQYF.

The chain combines TRBV7-2 with TRBJ2-3, with 8 bases that match TRBD2. The V gene end was trimmed by 1 base and the J gene end by 9 bases; junction bases not matched to a gene: 12. Germline V gene data show CDR1 as SGHTA and CDR2 as FQGNSA. This CDR3 has 16 amino acids. CDR3 sequence (DNA): TGTGCCAGCAGCTTAGAGGGACTAGATTCCTTCGGGACGCAGTATTTT. Protein product: CASSLEGLDSFGTQYF.